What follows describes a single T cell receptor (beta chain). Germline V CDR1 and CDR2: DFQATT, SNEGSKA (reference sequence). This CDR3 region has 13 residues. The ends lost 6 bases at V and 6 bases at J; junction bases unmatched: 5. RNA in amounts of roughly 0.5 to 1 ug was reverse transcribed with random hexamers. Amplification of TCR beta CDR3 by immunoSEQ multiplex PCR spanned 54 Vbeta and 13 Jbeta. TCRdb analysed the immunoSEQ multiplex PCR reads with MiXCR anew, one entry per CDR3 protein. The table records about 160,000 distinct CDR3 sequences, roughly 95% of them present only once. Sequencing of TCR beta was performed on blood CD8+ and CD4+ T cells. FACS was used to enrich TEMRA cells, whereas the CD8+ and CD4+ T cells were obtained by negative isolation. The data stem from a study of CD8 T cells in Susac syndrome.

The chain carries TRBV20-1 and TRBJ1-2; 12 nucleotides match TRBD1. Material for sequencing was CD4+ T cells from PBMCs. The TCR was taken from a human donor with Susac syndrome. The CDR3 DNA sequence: TGCAGTGCCCCGGGACAGGGGGCGGATGGCTACACCTTC. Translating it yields CSAPGQGADGYTF.